This entry lists 20 T cell receptor beta chains sequenced from one sample in a study of PD-1 blockade in classical Hodgkin lymphoma. Relapse was seen in all patients after autologous stem cell transplantation, and brentuximab vedotin exposure was variable. Profiling relied on immunoSEQ multiplex PCR, and the TCRdb table lists in-frame clones only, not all of them. This table holds 20,000 to 30,000 clones, 65% to 85% found once. Material: peripheral blood mononuclear cells (PBMCs), obtained before the second cycle of nivolumab. All receptors come from a human donor with classical Hodgkin lymphoma.

The V call is TRBV4-3, the J call TRBJ1-1; 7 bases agree with TRBD1. The V gene's germline CDR1 is LGHNA and CDR2 YSLEER. J gave up 4 bases and V 0 bases, and 2 bases lay outside the gene matches. The CDR3 spans 14 residues. The CDR3 region is CASSQEAGGTEAFF. CDR3 nucleotides: TGCGCCAGCAGCCAAGAGGCAGGGGGCACTGAAGCTTTCTTT.

This chain joins TRBV7-9 and TRBJ2-7; D remains ambiguous. This CDR3 has 13 amino acids. Trimming shortened V by 3 bases and J by 3 bases, and 9 bases separated the two germline ends. Germline CDR1 SEHNR, CDR2 FQNEAQ (reference sequence). CDR3 in DNA: TGTGCCAGCAGCTTGGCCAGGCTCTACGAGCAGTACTTC. This sequence encodes CASSLARLYEQYF.

This clone was picked up one time. This rearrangement joins TRBV7-8 to TRBJ2-2, with unresolved D. CDR3 length: 14 amino acids. Germline loops: CDR1 SGHVS, CDR2 FQNEAQ. The V gene lost 1 base and the J gene lost 6 bases, with 9 bases spanning the gap. DNA for the CDR3: TGTGCCAGCAGCTTAGTCTGGGCAGCCGGGGAGCTGTTTTTT. Protein: CASSLVWAAGELFF.

The genes are TRBV28 and TRBJ1-4; D is perhaps TRBD1 (6 bases). V lost 3 bases to trimming and J lost 3 bases, with 11 bases between them. CDR3 length: 15 amino acids. Germline CDR1 is MDHEN and CDR2 is SYDVKM. The CDR3 loop reads CASSLYRVSNEKLFF. The CDR3 nucleotides read TGTGCCAGCAGTTTGTACAGGGTATCTAATGAAAAACTGTTTTTT.

This chain links TRBV5-1 with TRBJ1-4; tentatively, D is TRBD1 (6 bases). The V and J ends lost 0 bases and 7 bases respectively, with 10 bases between them. The CDR3 extends over 14 amino acids. Germline values: CDR1 SGHRS, CDR2 YFSETQ. The CDR3 sequence is CASSLGGGGEKLFF. The CDR3 DNA follows: TGCGCCAGCAGCTTGGGAGGGGGAGGTGAAAAACTGTTTTTT.

The chain couples TRBV10-3 to TRBJ2-7; 7 bases map to TRBD1. CDR1 and CDR2 (germline): ENHRY, SYGVKD. Unmatched junction bases numbered 10, after V lost 10 bases and J lost 4 bases. This CDR3 spans 13 amino acids. CDR3 sequence reads: CATRGGSHYEQYF. The CDR3 DNA reads TGTGCCACCCGAGGGGGCTCCCATTACGAGCAGTACTTC.

The chain links TRBV19 to TRBJ1-2, with TRBD1 as a possible D gene (6 bases). Germline lookup yields CDR1 LNHDA and CDR2 SQIVND (reference sequence). The ends were cut back, 8 bases at V and 3 bases at J, with 22 bases in the middle. The CDR3 runs to 16 residues. The CDR3 sequence: CASQTAAGKGDYGYTF. The CDR3 coding sequence is TGTGCCAGTCAAACAGCCGCTGGGAAGGGGGACTATGGCTACACCTTC.

The chain couples TRBV18 to TRBJ2-7, with 9 bases matching TRBD1. Unmatched junction bases numbered 8, after V lost 2 bases and J lost 6 bases. Germline assignment: CDR1 KGHSH and CDR2 LQKENI. CDR3 length: 15 amino acids. The CDR3 coding sequence is TGTGCCAGCTCACCAGCCGGGACAGGGTCCGGCGAGCAGTACTTC. Translated: CASSPAGTGSGEQYF.

As to this clone: The sample holds other DNA sequences that translate to the same CDR3. This sequence joins TRBV7-9 and TRBJ1-5; D unclear. This CDR3 spans 14 amino acids. Trimming removed 3 bases at V and 3 bases at J, with 9 bases between. Germline loops: CDR1 SEHNR, CDR2 FQNEAQ (reference sequence). CDR3 protein: CASSFNSPNQPQHF. For the CDR3, the DNA is TGTGCCAGCAGCTTCAACAGTCCCAATCAGCCCCAGCATTTT.

This rearrangement joins TRBV25-1 to TRBJ1-5; D unclear. The CDR3 consists of 15 residues. Per germline, CDR1 MGHDK and CDR2 SYGVNS. With 2 bases removed from V and 0 bases from J, the gap between germline ends came to 8 bases. This chain's CDR3 is CASSEGRCSNQPQHF. The CDR3 DNA follows: TGTGCCAGCAGTGAAGGTAGGTGTAGCAATCAGCCCCAGCATTTT.

The chain employs TRBV2 and TRBJ2-5; D perhaps matches TRBD1 (6 bases). This CDR3 spans 14 amino acids. Trimming shortened V by 7 bases and J by 2 bases, and 14 bases separated the two germline ends. Germline V gives CDR1 SNHLY, CDR2 FYNNEI. The CDR3 sequence is CASTGWTEQETQYF. DNA for the CDR3: TGTGCCAGCACAGGGTGGACAGAACAAGAGACCCAGTACTTC.

CDR3 region: CASSTRIGQGVGAFF. The CDR3, as DNA: TGTGCCAGCAGCACTAGGATAGGACAGGGAGTGGGAGCTTTCTTT. The V and J genes are TRBV7-9 and TRBJ1-1, with 8 bases that match TRBD1. The CDR3 runs to 15 residues. The V segment lost 5 bases and the J segment 10 bases; nucleotides outside the gene matches: 15. Germline values: CDR1 SEHNR, CDR2 FQNEAQ (reference sequence).

The chain uses TRBV7-2 and TRBJ2-1; 8 bases fit TRBD2. Germline CDR1 is SGHTA and CDR2 is FQGNSA. The CDR3 loop spans 16 amino acids. The trim removed 1 base at V and 10 bases at J, leaving 12 bases unmatched. The DNA for the CDR3 is TGTGCCAGCAGCTTAGGGGCGGGGGGCCCGCCGGGGGAGCAGTTCTTC. This sequence encodes CASSLGAGGPPGEQFF.

The rearrangement links TRBV28 to TRBJ2-7; 8 bases align to TRBD2. The V gene's germline CDR1 is MDHEN and CDR2 SYDVKM. J was trimmed by 4 bases and V by 6 bases; bases with no gene match: 8. The CDR3 is 14 residues long. The CDR3 region has the DNA TGTGCCAGCAGCCTCGGGGGGGCCGGGTACGAGCAGTACTTC. It codes for CASSLGGAGYEQYF. The variable domain in full, with the rest retrieved from reference TRBV28 and TRBJ2-7, is DVKVTQSSRYLVKRTGEKVFLECVQDMDHENMFWYRQDPGLGLRLIYFSYDVKMKEKGDIPEGYSVSREKKERFSLILESASTNQTSMYLCASSLGGAGYEQYFGPGTRLTVT.

This chain joins TRBV5-6 and TRBJ1-4, with 7 bases that match TRBD1. This CDR3 has 17 residues. Germline assignment: CDR1 SGHDT and CDR2 YYEEEE. After removal of 2 bases from V and 3 bases from J, the junction contained 10 bases not matched to a gene. CDR3 DNA: TGTGCCAGCAGCTTTTCCGACAGGGCTTCGGCTAATGAAAAACTGTTTTTT. Protein sequence: CASSFSDRASANEKLFF.

The chain joins TRBV6-1 to TRBJ2-7; no clear D gene. From germline, CDR1 is MNHNS and CDR2 SASEGT. V shed 6 bases and J shed 3 bases, with 9 bases lying between them. The CDR3 consists of 12 residues. The CDR3 here is CASSENVYEQYF. CDR3 DNA: TGTGCCAGCAGCGAGAACGTCTACGAGCAGTACTTC.

The V and J genes are TRBV7-9 and TRBJ1-3, with TRBD1 identical over 9 bases. The V gene's germline CDR1 is SEHNR and CDR2 FQNEAQ (reference sequence). J was trimmed by 8 bases and V by 1 base; bases with no gene match: 9. The CDR3 totals 16 residues. CDR3 coding DNA: TGTGCCAGCAGCTTAGTAGGGGACAGGGTGGAGCACACCATATATTTT. Translation: CASSLVGDRVEHTIYF.

The table lists this clone with a few counts. The gene calls are TRBV19 and TRBJ1-2; D remains ambiguous. In germline, CDR1 is LNHDA, CDR2 SQIVND (reference sequence). This CDR3 has 13 residues. Trimming removed 9 bases at V and 0 bases at J, with 11 bases between. In DNA, the CDR3 is TGTGCCAGCCCCGCCAGTGCTAACTATGGCTACACCTTC. Protein: CASPASANYGYTF.

V is TRBV27 and J is TRBJ2-3; weak D call: TRBD1 (6 bases). Trimming removed 6 bases from V and 2 bases from J, with 18 bases in between. The CDR3 sequence is 16 residues long. Germline V gives CDR1 MNHEY, CDR2 SMNVEV (reference sequence). The DNA of the CDR3 is TGTGCCAGCAGGCCATTCGGGACAAGATACACAGATACGCAGTATTTT. This gives the protein CASRPFGTRYTDTQYF.

The gene calls are TRBV4-2 and TRBJ1-4; TRBD1 is a possible D gene (5 bases). Germline V gives CDR1 LGHNA, CDR2 YNFKEQ. This CDR3 is 17 amino acids long. Trimming removed 3 bases from V and 7 bases from J, with 21 bases in between. The CDR3 DNA reads TGTGCCAGCAGCCACCCCCCGTTGAGTCGGGGGTTTGAAAAACTGTTTTTT. Encoded protein: CASSHPPLSRGFEKLFF.